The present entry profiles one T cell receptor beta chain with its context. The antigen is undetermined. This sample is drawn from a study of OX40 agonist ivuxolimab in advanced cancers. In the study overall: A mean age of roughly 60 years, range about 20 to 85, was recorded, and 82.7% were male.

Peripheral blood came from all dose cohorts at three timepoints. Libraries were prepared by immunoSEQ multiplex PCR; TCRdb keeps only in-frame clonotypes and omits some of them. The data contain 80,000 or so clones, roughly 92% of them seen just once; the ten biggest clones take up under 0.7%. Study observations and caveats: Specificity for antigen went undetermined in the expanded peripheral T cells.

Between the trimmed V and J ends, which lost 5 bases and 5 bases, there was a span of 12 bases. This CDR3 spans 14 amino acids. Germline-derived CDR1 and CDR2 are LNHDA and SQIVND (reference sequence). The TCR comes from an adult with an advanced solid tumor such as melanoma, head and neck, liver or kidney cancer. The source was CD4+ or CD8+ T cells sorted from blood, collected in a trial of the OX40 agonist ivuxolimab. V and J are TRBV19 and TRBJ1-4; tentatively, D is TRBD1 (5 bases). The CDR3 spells CASSVQGGNEKLFF. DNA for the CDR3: TGTGCCAGTAGTGTGCAGGGTGGAAATGAAAAACTGTTTTTT.